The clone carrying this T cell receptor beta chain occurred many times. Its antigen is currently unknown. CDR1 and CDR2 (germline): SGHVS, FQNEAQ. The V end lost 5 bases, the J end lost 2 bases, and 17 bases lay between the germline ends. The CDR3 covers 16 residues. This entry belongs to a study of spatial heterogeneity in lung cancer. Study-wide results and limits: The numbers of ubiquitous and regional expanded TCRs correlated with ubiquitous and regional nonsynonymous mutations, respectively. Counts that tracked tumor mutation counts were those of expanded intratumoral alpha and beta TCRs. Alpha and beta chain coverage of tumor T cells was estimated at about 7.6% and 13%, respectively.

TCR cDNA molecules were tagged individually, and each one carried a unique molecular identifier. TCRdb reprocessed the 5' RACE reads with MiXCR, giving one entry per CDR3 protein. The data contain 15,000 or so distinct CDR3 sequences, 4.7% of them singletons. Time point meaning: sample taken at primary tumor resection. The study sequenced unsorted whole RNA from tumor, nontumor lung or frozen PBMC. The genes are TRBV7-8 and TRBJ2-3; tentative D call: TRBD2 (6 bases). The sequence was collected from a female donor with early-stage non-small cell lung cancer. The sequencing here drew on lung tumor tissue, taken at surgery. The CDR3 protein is CASSRPRDFDTDTQYF. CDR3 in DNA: TGTGCCAGCAGCCGTCCGAGGGACTTCGACACAGATACGCAGTATTTT.